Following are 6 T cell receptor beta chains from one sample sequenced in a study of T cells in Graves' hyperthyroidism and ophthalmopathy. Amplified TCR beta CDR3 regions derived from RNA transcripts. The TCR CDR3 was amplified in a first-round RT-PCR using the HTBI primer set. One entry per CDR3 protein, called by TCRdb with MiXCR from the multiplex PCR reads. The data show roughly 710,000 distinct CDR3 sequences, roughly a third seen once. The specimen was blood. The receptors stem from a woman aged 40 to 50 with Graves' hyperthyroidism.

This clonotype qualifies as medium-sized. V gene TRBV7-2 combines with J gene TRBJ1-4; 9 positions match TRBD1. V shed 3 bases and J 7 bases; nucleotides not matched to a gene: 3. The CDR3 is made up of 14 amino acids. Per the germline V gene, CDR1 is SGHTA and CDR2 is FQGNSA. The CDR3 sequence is CASSFRQGGEKLFF. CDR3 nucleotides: TGTGCCAGCAGCTTCAGACAGGGGGGTGAAAAACTGTTTTTT.

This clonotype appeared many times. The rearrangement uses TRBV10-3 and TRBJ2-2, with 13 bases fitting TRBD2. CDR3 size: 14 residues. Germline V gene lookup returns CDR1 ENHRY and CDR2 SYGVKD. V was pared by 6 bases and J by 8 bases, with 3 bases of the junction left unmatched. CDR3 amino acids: CAIRGTSGKGELFF. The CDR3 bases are TGTGCCATCAGGGGGACTAGCGGGAAAGGGGAGCTGTTTTTT.

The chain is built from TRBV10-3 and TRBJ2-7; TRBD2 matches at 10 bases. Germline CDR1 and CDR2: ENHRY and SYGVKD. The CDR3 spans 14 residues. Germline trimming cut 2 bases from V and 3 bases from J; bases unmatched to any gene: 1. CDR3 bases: TGTGCCATCAGTGAGAAGCGGGGGGGCTACGAGCAGTACTTC. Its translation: CAISEKRGGYEQYF.

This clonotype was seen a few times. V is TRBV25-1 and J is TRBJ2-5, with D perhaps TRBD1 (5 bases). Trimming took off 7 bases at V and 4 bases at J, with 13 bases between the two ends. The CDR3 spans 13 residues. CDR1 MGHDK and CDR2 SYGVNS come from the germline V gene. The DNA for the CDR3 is TGTGCCAGCACCGATGGGGCTGGAGAGACCCAGTACTTC. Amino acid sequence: CASTDGAGETQYF.

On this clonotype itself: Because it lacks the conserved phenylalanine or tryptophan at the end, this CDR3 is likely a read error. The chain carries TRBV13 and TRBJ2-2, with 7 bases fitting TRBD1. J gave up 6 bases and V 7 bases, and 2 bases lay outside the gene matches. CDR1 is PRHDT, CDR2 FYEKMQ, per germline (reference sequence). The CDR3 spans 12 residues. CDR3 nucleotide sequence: TGTGCCAGCATCACAGGGGCCGGGGAGCTGTTTTCT. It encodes CASITGAGELFS.

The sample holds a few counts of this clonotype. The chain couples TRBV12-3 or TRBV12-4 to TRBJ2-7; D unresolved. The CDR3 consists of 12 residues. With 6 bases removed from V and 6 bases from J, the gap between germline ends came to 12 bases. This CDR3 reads CASSYMNGEQYF. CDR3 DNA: TGTGCCAGCAGCTACATGAACGGCGAGCAGTACTTC.